These 26 T cell receptor beta chains came from one sample sequenced in a study of blood T cell repertoires in COVID-19. Assay used: immunoSEQ multiplex PCR; TCRdb lists only in-frame clones, some missing. This sample has over 150,000 clones, with roughly four fifths found just once. Material: peripheral blood. All receptors come from a woman in her 70s with COVID-19, enrolled during active disease.

The rearrangement links TRBV7-2 to TRBJ2-5, with a weak D call TRBD1 (5 bases). This CDR3 has 13 residues. V was cut by 5 bases and J by 3 bases, with 10 bases left in between. Per germline, CDR1 SGHTA and CDR2 FQGNSA. The CDR3 spells CASSTGPKETQYF. The CDR3 bases are TGTGCCAGCAGCACAGGTCCAAAAGAGACCCAGTACTTC.

This clone was counted a single time. The genes are TRBV5-1 and TRBJ2-1; D gene ambiguous. The CDR3 spans 14 residues. V was shortened by 4 bases and J by 6 bases, with 14 bases between the two germline ends. CDR1 and CDR2 (germline): SGHRS, YFSETQ. The CDR3 here is CASSLTTAVNEQFF. DNA of the CDR3: TGCGCCAGCAGCCTGACAACGGCTGTCAATGAGCAGTTCTTC.

This chain joins TRBV28 and TRBJ1-4; D perhaps matches TRBD1 (6 bases). CDR1 is MDHEN and CDR2 is SYDVKM in the germline V gene. V lost 6 bases, J lost 8 bases, and 16 bases lay in between. This CDR3 has 14 amino acids. CDR3 in amino acids: CASREQGLREKLFF. The CDR3, as DNA: TGTGCCAGCAGGGAACAGGGTTTGCGGGAAAAACTGTTTTTT.

V usage is TRBV27 and J usage is TRBJ2-1; D is unresolved. V was shortened by 6 bases and J by 5 bases, with 14 bases between the two germline ends. Germline values: CDR1 MNHEY, CDR2 SMNVEV (reference sequence). The CDR3 has 14 residues. DNA for the CDR3: TGTGCCAGCAGAACGCCCCTCAGGAACAATGAGCAGTTCTTC. Its protein is CASRTPLRNNEQFF.

This sequence joins TRBV29-1 and TRBJ2-3; 7 positions match TRBD1. V trimming: 4 bases; J trimming: 8 bases; junction bases outside the gene matches: 15. Per germline, CDR1 SQVTM and CDR2 ANQGSEA. The CDR3 totals 15 residues. CDR3 protein: CSVGLQGPSLSTQYF. The DNA for the CDR3 is TGCAGCGTTGGCCTACAGGGGCCGTCCTTAAGTACGCAGTATTTT.

This clone appeared a few times. The chain joins TRBV19 to TRBJ2-7, with TRBD2 matching over 8 bases. Germline values: CDR1 LNHDA, CDR2 SQIVND (reference sequence). The CDR3 contains 14 residues. Trimming at V came to 5 bases and at J to 7 bases, leaving 10 bases not matched to a gene. The CDR3 sequence is CASSPGTRQKEQYF. In DNA, the CDR3 is TGTGCCAGTAGTCCCGGGACTAGGCAGAAGGAGCAGTACTTC.

This clone has only one observation. The rearrangement uses TRBV18 and TRBJ1-3, with D unresolved. Trimming cost V 1 base and J 0 bases, with 19 bases left between them. This CDR3 comprises 19 residues. Looked up from germline, CDR1 is KGHSH and CDR2 is LQKENI. In nucleotides, the CDR3 is TGTGCCAGCTCACCACTTAAGTACAGTATCGAAGCCTCTGGAAACACCATATATTTT. Translation gives CASSPLKYSIEASGNTIYF.

The J gene is TRBJ2-3, the V gene TRBV7-8; 7 nucleotides agree with TRBD2. The CDR3 sequence is 15 residues long. The V segment lost 6 bases and the J segment 4 bases; nucleotides outside the gene matches: 10. CDR1 and CDR2 (germline): SGHVS, FQNEAQ. This chain's CDR3 is CASRHRGEGADTQYF. The CDR3 DNA sequence: TGTGCCAGCAGACACCGGGGGGAAGGGGCAGATACGCAGTATTTT.

The CDR3 sequence is CASSEVGRAGLGKEQYF. CDR3 DNA sequence: TGTGCCAGCAGTGAAGTAGGGAGGGCGGGCCTCGGGAAGGAGCAGTACTTC. This sequence joins TRBV6-1 and TRBJ2-7; 7 nucleotides agree with TRBD2. The CDR3 covers 17 residues. Germline lookup yields CDR1 MNHNS and CDR2 SASEGT. J gave up 7 bases and V 1 base, and 16 bases lay outside the gene matches.

The gene calls are TRBV7-9 and TRBJ2-7, with 7 nucleotides matching TRBD2. V dropped 2 bases and J dropped 6; count of bases not matched to a gene: 7. The CDR3 consists of 14 residues. Germline assignment: CDR1 SEHNR and CDR2 FQNEAQ (reference sequence). CDR3 region: CASSLSQSGGEQYF. CDR3 sequence (DNA): TGTGCCAGCAGCTTAAGTCAGTCGGGAGGCGAGCAGTACTTC. Combining the CDR3 with reference TRBV7-9 and TRBJ2-7 gives the whole variable domain DTGVSQNPRHKITKRGQNVTFRCDPISEHNRLYWYRQTLGQGPEFLTYFQNEAQLEKSRLLSDRFSAERPKGSFSTLEIQRTEQGDSAMYLCASSLSQSGGEQYFGPGTRLTVT.

The rearrangement links TRBV6-5 to TRBJ2-3; possible D gene TRBD2, 5 bases. The V end was cut by 6 bases, the J end by 6 bases, with 7 bases between. The CDR3 loop spans 11 amino acids. The germline gives CDR1 MNHEY, CDR2 SVGAGI. The CDR3, as DNA: TGTGCCAGCAGGAGAGGGGATACGCAGTATTTT. Protein sequence: CASRRGDTQYF.

The gene calls are TRBV4-3 and TRBJ2-3, with 7 bases identical to TRBD2. The CDR3 length is 19 residues. Germline loops: CDR1 LGHNA, CDR2 YSLEER. J lost 2 bases, V lost 0 bases, and 14 bases had no gene match. CDR3: CASSQDYSVASGYTDTQYF. The CDR3 DNA reads as TGCGCCAGCAGCCAAGATTATAGTGTGGCTAGCGGATACACAGATACGCAGTATTTT.

This clone was seen once. The chain recombines TRBV9 with TRBJ2-3; D ambiguous. Deletions cut 1 base from V and 5 bases from J, with 8 bases between. Germline V lookup: CDR1 SGDLS, CDR2 YYNGEE. The CDR3 covers 13 residues. CDR3: CASSVTPVDTQYF. CDR3 nucleotide sequence: TGTGCCAGCAGCGTAACTCCGGTAGATACGCAGTATTTT. Full variable domain (rest looked up from reference TRBV9 and TRBJ2-3): DSGVTQTPKHLITATGQRVTLRCSPRSGDLSVYWYQQSLDQGLQFLIQYYNGEERAKGNILERFSAQQFPDLHSELNLSSLELGDSALYFCASSVTPVDTQYFGPGTRLTVL.

The genes are TRBV11-3 and TRBJ2-3, with 12 bases aligning to TRBD2. Unmatched junction bases numbered 7, after V lost 1 base and J lost 8 bases. CDR3 length: 16 residues. Germline CDR1 is SGHNT and CDR2 is YENEEA. CDR3 amino acids: CASSLGGTSGPSTQYF. The CDR3 DNA reads as TGTGCCAGCAGCTTAGGAGGGACTAGCGGGCCTAGTACGCAGTATTTT. Full variable domain (missing parts from reference TRBV11-3 and TRBJ2-3): EAGVVQSPRYKIIEKKQPVAFWCNPISGHNTLYWYLQNLGQGPELLIRYENEEAVDDSQLPKDRFSAERLKGVDSTLKIQPAELGDSAVYLCASSLGGTSGPSTQYFGPGTRLTVL.

The chain couples TRBV4-3 to TRBJ2-1, with 11 positions matching TRBD2. Germline assignment: CDR1 LGHNA and CDR2 YSLEER. V shed 1 base and J 8 bases; nucleotides not matched to a gene: 7. The CDR3 runs 16 residues. The CDR3 DNA is TGCGCCAGCAGCCAAGGAACTAGCGGGAGCATCTATGAGCAGTTCTTC. Its protein is CASSQGTSGSIYEQFF.

The V and J genes are TRBV19 and TRBJ2-3, with D possibly being TRBD1 (5 bases). V was shortened by 5 bases and J by 5 bases, with 14 bases between the two germline ends. The V gene's germline CDR1 is LNHDA and CDR2 SQIVND (reference sequence). The CDR3 consists of 14 residues. The CDR3 coding sequence is TGTGCCAGTAGTCCTCAGGGCGCACAAGATACGCAGTATTTT. Translation gives CASSPQGAQDTQYF.

Concerning this clone: Other DNA sequences in the sample encode the same CDR3. V is TRBV28 and J is TRBJ2-1, with TRBD1 identical over 7 bases. Germline assignment: CDR1 MDHEN and CDR2 SYDVKM. The CDR3 spans 13 residues. The V segment lost 8 bases and the J segment 2 bases; nucleotides outside the gene matches: 3. CDR3 nucleotide sequence: TGTGCCAGCCGACAGGGAACCTACAATGAGCAGTTCTTC. Amino acids: CASRQGTYNEQFF.

J is TRBJ2-4 and V is TRBV9; 14 nucleotides line up with TRBD2. The germline gives CDR1 SGDLS, CDR2 YYNGEE. The CDR3 runs to 18 residues. V lost 0 bases and J lost 9; bases outside the gene matches: 11. CDR3 sequence reads: CASSVEGTSGSYEVIQYF. In DNA, the CDR3 is TGTGCCAGCAGCGTAGAAGGGACTAGCGGGAGTTATGAAGTCATTCAGTACTTC.

The chain joins TRBV5-1 to TRBJ2-1; 12 bases map to TRBD2. The germline V gene has CDR1 SGHRS and CDR2 YFSETQ. V dropped 0 bases and J dropped 0; count of bases not matched to a gene: 4. This CDR3 region has 18 residues. The CDR3 nucleotides are TGCGCCAGCAGCTTGGGGCCTAGCGGGAGGGGCTCCTACAATGAGCAGTTCTTC. Protein: CASSLGPSGRGSYNEQFF.

J is TRBJ2-5 and V is TRBV19; 8 positions match TRBD2. V was clipped by 6 bases and J by 2 bases; unmatched bases: 8. Germline V lookup: CDR1 LNHDA, CDR2 SQIVND (reference sequence). The CDR3 sequence is 15 residues long. CDR3 region: CASSSGGAAQETQYF. CDR3 DNA: TGTGCCAGTAGCTCCGGGGGGGCAGCACAAGAGACCCAGTACTTC.

The gene calls are TRBV19 and TRBJ2-3, with TRBD2 matching over 9 bases. The CDR3 has 16 amino acids. With V trimmed by 11 bases and J by 2 bases, 14 bases remained unmatched. Germline lookup yields CDR1 LNHDA and CDR2 SQIVND (reference sequence). In DNA form, the CDR3 reads TGTGCCGGCAGGGCGGGAGGGAAAGGTTACACAGATACGCAGTATTTT. Translation: CAGRAGGKGYTDTQYF.

About this clone: An end of the junction does not agree with germline; a read error may underlie this. The gene calls are TRBV9 and TRBJ2-3; TRBD2 is a possible D gene (6 bases). Germline values: CDR1 SGDLS, CDR2 YYNGEE. This CDR3 spans 17 amino acids. The CDR3 nucleotides read TGTGTCAGCAGCGCCAGGGACTCCTCGGGGGGCACAGATACGCAGTATTTT. This encodes CVSSARDSSGGTDTQYF.

This chain links TRBV5-5 with TRBJ2-7; TRBD1 agrees at 7 bases. The germline CDR1 and CDR2 sequences are SGHKS and YYEKEE (reference sequence). The CDR3 totals 13 residues. J lost 2 bases, V lost 5 bases, and 4 bases had no gene match. CDR3 coding DNA: TGTGCCAGCAGACTCGACAGGGCCTACGAGCAGTACTTC. This codes for CASRLDRAYEQYF.

The chain couples TRBV7-9 to TRBJ2-4; maybe TRBD2 (7 bases). The length of the CDR3 is 15 residues. Germline values: CDR1 SEHNR, CDR2 FQNEAQ (reference sequence). V was clipped by 8 bases and J by 1 base, with 15 bases between them. The CDR3 region has the DNA TGTGCCAGCTCCAATCGGGGGGCGGCCAAAAACATTCAGTACTTC. As protein: CASSNRGAAKNIQYF.

V usage is TRBV29-1 and J usage is TRBJ2-7, with D perhaps TRBD1 (6 bases). Looked up from germline, CDR1 is SQVTM and CDR2 is ANQGSEA. Trimming took off 5 bases at V and 0 bases at J, with 8 bases between the two ends. This CDR3 is built from 12 residues. The CDR3 DNA reads TGCAGCGTTAGGGGGAACTCCTACGAGCAGTACTTC. Its translation is CSVRGNSYEQYF.

This clone was recorded a few times. V is TRBV10-1 and J is TRBJ1-1; 7 bases are shared with TRBD1. The CDR3 is made up of 16 amino acids. From germline, CDR1 is WNHNN and CDR2 SYGVQD (reference sequence). With V trimmed by 0 bases and J by 2 bases, 6 bases remained unmatched. The CDR3 region has the DNA TGCGCCAGCAGTGAGTCGTATGGGACAGATAACACTGAAGCTTTCTTT. Its protein is CASSESYGTDNTEAFF.